This entry lists 4 T cell receptor beta chains sequenced from one sample in a study of metastatic and nonmetastatic thyroid tumors. With MiXCR, TCRdb called clones anew from the PCR reads. The data show around 26,000 clones, about 12% seen once. Every patient was untreated before thyroid surgery. The sequencing input was blood. These receptors were collected from a female donor with papillary thyroid cancer or a benign thyroid nodule (not recorded which). Some clones in this sample may be carry-over from other donors' samples.

The sample holds many counts of this clone. A much larger clone sits a single nucleotide away, making a read error possible. The chain is built from TRBV6-1 and TRBJ2-7, with 7 bases fitting TRBD2. The CDR3 consists of 15 residues. The junction had 20 bases not matched to a gene; V was cut back by 11 bases and J by 7 bases. Germline lookup yields CDR1 MNHNS and CDR2 SASEGT. The CDR3 is CAGGALAGVVGEQYF. DNA for the CDR3: TGTGCCGGCGGGGCTCTGGCGGGAGTGGTGGGGGAGCAGTACTTC.

On this clone: A much larger clone sits a single nucleotide away, making a read error possible. This specimen includes other DNA sequences encoding the same CDR3. V is TRBV29-1 and J is TRBJ1-1; D perhaps matches TRBD1 (6 bases). Germline V gene sequence: CDR1 SQVTM, CDR2 ANQGSEA. The CDR3 has 12 residues. Trimming left V 5 bases short and J 5 bases short, with 12 bases between. Here the CDR3 reads CSVRGAVTEAFF. CDR3 nucleotide sequence: TGCAGCGTTCGGGGGGCGGTTACTGAAGCTTTCTTT.

This clone was detected ten times or more. The V and J genes are TRBV2 and TRBJ2-1; D may correspond to TRBD1 or TRBD2 (6 bases each). The germline V gene encodes CDR1 SNHLY and CDR2 FYNNEI. CDR3 size: 10 residues. V was clipped by 6 bases and J by 10 bases, with 7 bases between them. This chain's CDR3 is CASSGGEQFF. DNA of the CDR3: TGTGCCAGCAGCGGGGGCGAGCAGTTCTTC.

In its sample, this clone was seen many times. This chain links TRBV19 with TRBJ2-7; 7 bases map to TRBD1. The CDR3 spans 15 residues. The V segment lost 4 bases and the J segment 4 bases; nucleotides outside the gene matches: 10. CDR1 is LNHDA and CDR2 is SQIVND in the germline V gene (reference sequence). The CDR3: CASSTRPGQTYEQYF. Written as DNA, the CDR3 is TGTGCCAGTAGTACCAGACCGGGACAGACTTACGAGCAGTACTTC.